A selection of T cell receptor beta chains follows, all from one sample in a study of T-cell memory formation after mild COVID-19. Using its own MiXCR run on the 5' RACE reads, TCRdb lists one record per CDR3 protein. The table shows about 430,000 distinct CDR3 sequences, with 20% to 30% occurring only once. Sequencing was done on a sample of PBMCs or a T cell subset sorted from them (not recorded which). Receptors originate from an adult woman who had mild COVID-19 (a few samples of this study predate the infection). Cell type and time point are not known. Both conserved end residues are part of each CDR3. The order of the fields is J gene, clone size, V gene, D gene, CDR3 DNA, CDR3 protein. The D gene is left open where the match is weak. Clone sizes are given selectively: once, few, many, or a class where the clone is expanded.

>TRBJ1-1|-|TRBV9|-
TGTGCCAGCAGCCCACGACGCGGACAGGCTTTCTTT
CASSPRRGQAFF
>TRBJ2-7|-|TRBV4-2|-
TGTGCCAGCAGCCAAGAAAACATAAACTACGAGCAGTACTTC
CASSQENINYEQYF
>TRBJ2-1|few|TRBV20-1|TRBD1
TGCAGTGCTAGGGGATTCCGACAGGGCAATGAGCAGTTCTTC
CSARGFRQGNEQFF
>TRBJ2-3|-|TRBV20-1|TRBD2
TGCAGTGCTACCGAAGCGGGGGGGCCAGCAGATACGCAGTATTTT
CSATEAGGPADTQYF
>TRBJ1-1|-|TRBV7-6|-
TGTGCCAGCAGCTCTAGGTGGGGCTCTGAAGCTTTCTTT
CASSSRWGSEAFF
>TRBJ2-1|once|TRBV7-6|-
TGTGCCAGCAGCTTAGATGTGGGGGCATGGAATGAGCAGTTCTTC
CASSLDVGAWNEQFF
>TRBJ2-1|-|TRBV7-9|-
TGTGCCAGCAGCTTAGAAGAGGCTTCAAGGGGGTTCTTC
CASSLEEASRGFF
>TRBJ2-1|few|TRBV4-2|TRBD2
TGTGCCAGCAGCCAGGGGACTAGCCCGTTCTTC
CASSQGTSPFF
>TRBJ2-1|many|TRBV7-3|TRBD2
TGTGCCAGCAGCTTAGGCCGGGGGGTTTACAATGAGCAGTTCTTC
CASSLGRGVYNEQFF
>TRBJ2-1|-|TRBV24-1|TRBD1
TGTGCCACCAGTGACCGTGACAGGGTCGAGGGGAATGAGCAGTTCTTC
CATSDRDRVEGNEQFF
>TRBJ2-1|few|TRBV20-1|-
TGCAGTGCTAGAGTCTGGGATGAGCAGTTCTTC
CSARVWDEQFF
>TRBJ2-7|-|TRBV7-9|TRBD2
TGTGCCAGCAGCCGTAGCGGGGGGGTTCACGAGCAGTACTTC
CASSRSGGVHEQYF
>TRBJ2-5|few|TRBV6-5|-
TGTGCCAGCAGTTCCCGGGGGACCAATTGGGAGACCCAGTACTTC
CASSSRGTNWETQYF
>TRBJ1-1|few|TRBV18|-
TGTGCCAGCTCACCACCGGGGGGGCGAGTTACTGAAGCTTTCTTT
CASSPPGGRVTEAFF
>TRBJ2-3|few|TRBV5-4|TRBD2
TGTGCCAGCAGCTTATGGACTAGCGGGGGTTCAGATACGCAGTATTTT
CASSLWTSGGSDTQYF
>TRBJ2-1|-|TRBV27|TRBD2
TGTGCCAGCAGTTTATATACACCTGGGACTAGCGGGAGGAACTCCTACAATGAGCAGTTCTTC
CASSLYTPGTSGRNSYNEQFF
>TRBJ2-1|-|TRBV4-1|-
TGCGCCAGCAGCCAAAAAAGGGGGGCGTATGATGAGCAGTTCTTC
CASSQKRGAYDEQFF
>TRBJ2-7|few|TRBV5-1|-
TGCGCCAGCAGTTTGACAGGCTTGCCCACCTACGAGCAGTACTTC
CASSLTGLPTYEQYF